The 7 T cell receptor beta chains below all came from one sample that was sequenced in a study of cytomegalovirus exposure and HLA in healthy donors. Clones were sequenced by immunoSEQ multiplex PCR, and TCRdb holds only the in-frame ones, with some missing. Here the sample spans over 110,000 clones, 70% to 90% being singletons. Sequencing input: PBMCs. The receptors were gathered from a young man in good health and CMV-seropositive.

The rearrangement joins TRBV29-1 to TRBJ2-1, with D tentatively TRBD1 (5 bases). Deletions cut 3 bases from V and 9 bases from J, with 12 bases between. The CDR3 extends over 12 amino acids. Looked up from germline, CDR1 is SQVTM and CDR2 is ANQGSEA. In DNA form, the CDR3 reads TGCAGCGTTGAGCGGACAAATTCTGAGCAGTTCTTC. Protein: CSVERTNSEQFF.

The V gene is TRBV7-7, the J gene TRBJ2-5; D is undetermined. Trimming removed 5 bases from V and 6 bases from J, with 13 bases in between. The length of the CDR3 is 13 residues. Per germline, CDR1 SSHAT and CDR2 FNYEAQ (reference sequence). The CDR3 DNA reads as TGTGCCAGCAGCGCAATCTTAAGCCAGACCCAGTACTTC. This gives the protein CASSAILSQTQYF.

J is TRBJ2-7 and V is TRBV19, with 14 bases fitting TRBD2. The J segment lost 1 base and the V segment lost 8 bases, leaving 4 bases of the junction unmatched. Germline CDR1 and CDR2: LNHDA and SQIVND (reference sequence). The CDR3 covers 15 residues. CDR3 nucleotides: TGTGCCAGTGGGGGACTAGCGGGGGATTCCTACGAGCAGTACTTC. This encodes CASGGLAGDSYEQYF.

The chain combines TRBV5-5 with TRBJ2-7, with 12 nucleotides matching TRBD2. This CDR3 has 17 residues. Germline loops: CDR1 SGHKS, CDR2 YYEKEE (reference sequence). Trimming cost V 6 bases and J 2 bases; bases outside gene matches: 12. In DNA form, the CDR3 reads TGTGCCAGCAACGCCGGGACTAGCGGGTATGTTACCTACGAGCAGTACTTC. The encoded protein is CASNAGTSGYVTYEQYF.

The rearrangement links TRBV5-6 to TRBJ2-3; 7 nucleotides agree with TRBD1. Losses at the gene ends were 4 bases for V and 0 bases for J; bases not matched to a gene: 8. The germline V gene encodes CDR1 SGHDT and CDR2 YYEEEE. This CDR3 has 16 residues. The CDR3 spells CASSVGTALSTDTQYF. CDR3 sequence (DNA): TGTGCCAGCAGCGTCGGGACAGCCTTAAGCACAGATACGCAGTATTTT.

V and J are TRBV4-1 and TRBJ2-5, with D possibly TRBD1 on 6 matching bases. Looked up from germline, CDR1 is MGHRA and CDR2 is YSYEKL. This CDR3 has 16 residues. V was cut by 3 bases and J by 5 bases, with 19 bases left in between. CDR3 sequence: CASSHARDAGVETQYF. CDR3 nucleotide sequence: TGCGCCAGCAGCCATGCTAGGGACGCAGGGGTCGAGACCCAGTACTTC.

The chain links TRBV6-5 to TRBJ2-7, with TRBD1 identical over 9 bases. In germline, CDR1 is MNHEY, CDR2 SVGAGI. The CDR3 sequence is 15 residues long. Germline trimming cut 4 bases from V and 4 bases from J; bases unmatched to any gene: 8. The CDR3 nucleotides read TGTGCCAGCAGTTCGTCGGGACAGGGTAATTACGAGCAGTACTTC. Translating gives CASSSSGQGNYEQYF.